This record looks at one T cell receptor (beta chain) sequence and its context. This CDR3 contains 11 residues. Trimming took 2 bases from V and 5 from J, leaving 6 bases between them. CDR1 is GTSNPN, CDR2 SVGIG, per germline (reference sequence). The data were obtained in a study of OX40 agonist ivuxolimab in advanced cancers. Profiled with immunoSEQ multiplex PCR; TCRdb holds only in-frame clones, not every one. The sample yields tens of thousands of clones, roughly 90% seen once. The V call is TRBV30, the J call TRBJ1-1, with D hard to call. The specimen was CD4+ or CD8+ T cells sorted from blood, collected in a trial of the OX40 agonist ivuxolimab. This TCR came from an adult with an advanced solid tumor such as melanoma, head and neck, liver or kidney cancer. The CDR3 nucleotides read TGTGCCTGGAGTCGAGTGACTGAAGCTTTCTTT. It translates to CAWSRVTEAFF.